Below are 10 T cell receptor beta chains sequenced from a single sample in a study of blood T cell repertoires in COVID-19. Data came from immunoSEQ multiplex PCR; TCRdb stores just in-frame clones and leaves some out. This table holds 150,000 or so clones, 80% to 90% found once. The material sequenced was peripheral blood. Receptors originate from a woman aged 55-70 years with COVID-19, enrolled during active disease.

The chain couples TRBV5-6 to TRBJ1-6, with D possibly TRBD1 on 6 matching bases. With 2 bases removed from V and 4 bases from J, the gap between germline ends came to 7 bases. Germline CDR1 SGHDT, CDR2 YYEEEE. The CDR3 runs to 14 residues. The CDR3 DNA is TGTGCCAGCAGCTTCGGACAGTATAATTCACCCCTCCACTTT. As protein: CASSFGQYNSPLHF.

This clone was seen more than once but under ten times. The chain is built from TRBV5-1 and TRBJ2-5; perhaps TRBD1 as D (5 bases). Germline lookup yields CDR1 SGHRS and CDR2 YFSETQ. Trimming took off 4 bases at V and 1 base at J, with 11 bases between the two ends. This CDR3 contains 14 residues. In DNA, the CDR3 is TGCGCCAGCAGCGCACGGACATTCCAAGAGACCCAGTACTTC. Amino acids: CASSARTFQETQYF. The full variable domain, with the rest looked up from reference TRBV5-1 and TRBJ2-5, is KAGVTQTPRYLIKTRGQQVTLSCSPISGHRSVSWYQQTPGQGLQFLFEYFSETQRNKGNFPGRFSGRQFSNSRSEMNVSTLELGDSALYLCASSARTFQETQYFGPGTRLLVL.

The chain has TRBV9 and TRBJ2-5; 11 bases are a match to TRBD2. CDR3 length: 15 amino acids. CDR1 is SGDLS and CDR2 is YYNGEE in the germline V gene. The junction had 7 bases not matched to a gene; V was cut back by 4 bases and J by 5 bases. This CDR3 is CASSPGTSGYETQYF. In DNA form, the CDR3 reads TGTGCCAGCAGCCCAGGGACTAGCGGCTACGAGACCCAGTACTTC.

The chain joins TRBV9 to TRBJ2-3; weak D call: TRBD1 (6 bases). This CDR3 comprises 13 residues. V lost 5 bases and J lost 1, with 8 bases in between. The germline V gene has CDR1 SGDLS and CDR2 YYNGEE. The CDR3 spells CASRDRRTDTQYF. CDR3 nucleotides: TGTGCCAGCAGGGACAGACGCACAGATACGCAGTATTTT. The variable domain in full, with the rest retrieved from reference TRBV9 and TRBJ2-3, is DSGVTQTPKHLITATGQRVTLRCSPRSGDLSVYWYQQSLDQGLQFLIQYYNGEERAKGNILERFSAQQFPDLHSELNLSSLELGDSALYFCASRDRRTDTQYFGPGTRLTVL.

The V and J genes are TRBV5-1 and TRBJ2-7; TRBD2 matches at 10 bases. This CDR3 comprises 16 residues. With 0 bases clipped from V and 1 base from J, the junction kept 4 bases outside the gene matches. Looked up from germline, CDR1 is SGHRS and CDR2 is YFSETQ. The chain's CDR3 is CASSLASGGESYEQYF. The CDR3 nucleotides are TGCGCCAGCAGCTTGGCCAGCGGGGGGGAATCCTACGAGCAGTACTTC. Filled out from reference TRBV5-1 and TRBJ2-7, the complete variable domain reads KAGVTQTPRYLIKTRGQQVTLSCSPISGHRSVSWYQQTPGQGLQFLFEYFSETQRNKGNFPGRFSGRQFSNSRSEMNVSTLELGDSALYLCASSLASGGESYEQYFGPGTRLTVT.

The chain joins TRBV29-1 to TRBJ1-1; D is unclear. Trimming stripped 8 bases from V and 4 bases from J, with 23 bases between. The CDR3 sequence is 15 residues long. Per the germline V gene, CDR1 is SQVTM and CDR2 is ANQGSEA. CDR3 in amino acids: CSILGPPSLGTEAFF. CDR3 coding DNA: TGCAGCATCTTAGGCCCCCCTAGCCTGGGCACTGAAGCTTTCTTT.

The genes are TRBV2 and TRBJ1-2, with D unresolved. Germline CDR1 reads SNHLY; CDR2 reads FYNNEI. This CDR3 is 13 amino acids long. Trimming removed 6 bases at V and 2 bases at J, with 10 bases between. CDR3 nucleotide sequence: TGTGCCAGCAGCGCCGGGAAAAACTATGGCTACACCTTC. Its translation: CASSAGKNYGYTF.

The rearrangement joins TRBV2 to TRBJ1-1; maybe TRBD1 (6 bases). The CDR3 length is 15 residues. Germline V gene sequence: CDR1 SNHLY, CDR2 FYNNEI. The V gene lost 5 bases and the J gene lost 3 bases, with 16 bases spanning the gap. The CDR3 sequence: CASSKTGIWDTEAFF. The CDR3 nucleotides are TGTGCCAGCAGTAAAACAGGGATTTGGGACACTGAAGCTTTCTTT.

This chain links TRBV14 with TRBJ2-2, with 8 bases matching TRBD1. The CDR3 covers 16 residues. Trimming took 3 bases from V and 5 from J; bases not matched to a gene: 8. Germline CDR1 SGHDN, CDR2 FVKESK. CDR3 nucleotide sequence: TGTGCCAGCAGCCAGGTGACAGGGGTCGGAACCGGGGAGCTGTTTTTT. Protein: CASSQVTGVGTGELFF. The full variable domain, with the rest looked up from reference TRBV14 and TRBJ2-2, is EAGVTQFPSHSVIEKGQTVTLRCDPISGHDNLYWYRRVMGKEIKFLLHFVKESKQDESGMPNNRFLAERTGGTYSTLKVQPAELEDSGVYFCASSQVTGVGTGELFFGEGSRLTVL.

DNA for the CDR3: TGTGCCACCCTAAAAGGTCAGGGGAACTACGAGCAGTACTTC. It specifies CATLKGQGNYEQYF. The chain has TRBV6-5 and TRBJ2-7, with a weak D call TRBD1 (6 bases). CDR1 is MNHEY and CDR2 is SVGAGI in the germline V gene. The CDR3 loop spans 14 amino acids. Deletions cut 10 bases from V and 3 bases from J, with 19 bases between.